This T cell receptor beta chain was sequenced during a study of T-cell memory formation after mild COVID-19. The study, taken as a whole, reports: CD4+ contracting clones were found mainly in CM and EM, and CD8+ ones in EMRA.

This clonotype has just a few counts. Antigen: not known. CDR3 length: 17 amino acids. Germline CDR1 and CDR2: MGHRA and YSYEKL. V was cut by 4 bases and J by 2 bases, with 19 bases left in between. With constant-segment primers, 5'RACE yielded cDNA libraries of TCR alpha and TCR beta that carried sample barcodes and UMIs. TCRdb independently ran MiXCR on the 5' RACE reads; one entry per CDR3 protein. The profile shows 300,000 to 350,000 distinct CDR3 sequences, 10% to 15% of them singletons. Sequencing input: PBMCs or a T cell subset sorted from them (not recorded which). This receptor was taken from a man aged 18 to 30 who had mild COVID-19 (a few samples of this study predate the infection). Cell type and time point are not known. The gene calls are TRBV4-1 and TRBJ2-3, with D possibly being TRBD2 (5 bases). The CDR3 protein is CASSPMRTGFDTDTQYF. The DNA of the CDR3 is TGCGCCAGCAGCCCTATGAGGACGGGGTTTGACACAGATACGCAGTATTTT.